Here is one T cell receptor (beta chain) with its context. Its antigen is unknown. No per-base quality is available; no much larger clone lies one base away. TCRbeta CDR3 regions were amplified from genomic DNA by means of the immunoSEQ Assay, a bias-controlled multiplex PCR. The authors' analysis ran thus. The number of nucleated cells in each sample was estimated by amplification of reference gene primers within the assay. Sequence reads were collapsed and filtered to measure the absolute abundance of every unique TCRbeta CDR3 rearrangement. For each sample, productive Simpson clonality was calculated by taking the square root of Simpson's diversity index across productive rearrangements. The clones in this table, taken by TCRdb from immuneACCESS, are in-frame only. Not every clone is retained; where verified, under half of the shortfall comes from an unresolved V gene, and the cause of the rest is unknown. V and J calls and clone size are as listed in that table; D and trimming were resolved from the DNA. The sample data list tens of thousands of clones, and less than 95% of these were observed just once. Approximately 0.49% of the sample goes to the ten largest clones.

The sample comes from a study of blood T cell repertoires in COVID-19 (dated by TCRdb to the early 2020s). With regard to the full study: Samples from collaborators originated in the United States, Italy and Spain and spanned both the acute and convalescent phases of COVID-19. The material from the prospective study consisted of cDNA or gDNA derived from T cells, B-cell-depleted T cells, or PBMCs. The dataset comprised deeply sampled blood TCRbeta repertoires from subjects exposed to, actively infected with, or recovered from COVID-19. The repertoires were made available in a free public database intended to serve as a resource for research on the immune response to SARS-CoV-2. The samples were drawn from two sources: the first 160 participants of the ongoing ImmuneRACE study, and 1,254 subjects contributed by 6 global collaborators. A de-identified subject ID, COVID-19 status, age in years and sex were almost always included in the sample metadata. Where available, HLA class I and class II types were obtained from metadata supplied by the sample provider rather than from assay-based typing. Paper-wide results and their limitations: How much clinical and demographic metadata was included differed by source and by participant, and the metadata was provided uncurated.

V is trimmed back by 2 bases and J by 7 bases, and the junction contains 20 bases that no gene match accounts for. In the germline V gene, CDR1 corresponds to SGHVS and CDR2 to FNYEAQ. Its CDR3 holds 21 amino acids, cysteine through phenylalanine. The entry retains the CDR3 DNA only, 63 bases that are in frame from base 1. One collaborating source in Seattle enrolled patients during active infection and followed them longitudinally through the course of disease. Collaborating institutions collected whole blood in K2EDTA tubes following their own protocols. For TCRbeta analysis, collaborators shipped samples in one of three forms: frozen whole blood, isolated PBMCs, or DNA extracted from either of those sample types.

Sequenced input: peripheral blood. The origin of this receptor is a man in his fifties or sixties with COVID-19, enrolled during active disease. The sequence joins TRBV7-6 to TRBJ2-1; TRBD2 lines up with 13 middle nucleotides. The DNA reads as follows: TGTGCCAGCAGCTTAAGATTATCCCCACTAGCGGGAGGGGAAGTGAGGAATGAGCAGTTCTTC. It translates to CASSLRLSPLAGGEVRNEQFF.